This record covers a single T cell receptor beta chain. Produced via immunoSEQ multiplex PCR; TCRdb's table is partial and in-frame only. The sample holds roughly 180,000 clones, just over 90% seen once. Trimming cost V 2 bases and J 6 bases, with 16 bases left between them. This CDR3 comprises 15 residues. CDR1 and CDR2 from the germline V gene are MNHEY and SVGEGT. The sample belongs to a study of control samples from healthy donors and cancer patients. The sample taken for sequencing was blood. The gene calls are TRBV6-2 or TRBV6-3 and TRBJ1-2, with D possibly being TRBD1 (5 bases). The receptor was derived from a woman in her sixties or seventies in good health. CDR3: CASSYGTGRFHGYTF. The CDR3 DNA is TGTGCCAGCAGTTACGGGACGGGGAGATTTCATGGCTACACCTTC.